The present T cell receptor (beta chain) was sequenced within a study of blood T cells in healthy people across ages. It was with a sample-barcoded 5' primer and a J-beta primer mix that a second PCR of roughly 6 to 12 cycles was run. Each cDNA molecule was tagged by a template-switch adaptor with 12 random nucleotides. At least 2.5 million CDR3-containing paired-end reads were obtained per sample. TCRdb ran MiXCR on the 5' RACE reads and lists one entry per CDR3 protein. The sample consists of more than 700,000 distinct CDR3 sequences, 53% of them appearing once. Trimming took off 1 base at V and 2 bases at J, with 9 bases between the two ends. The germline V gene has CDR1 MDHEN and CDR2 SYDVKM. The length of the CDR3 is 14 residues.

The source material was blood. V gene TRBV28 combines with J gene TRBJ2-7; unclear D gene. The TCR originated in a man aged 80 or over in good health. CDR3 loop: CASSLLEGTYEQYF. For the CDR3, the DNA is TGTGCCAGCAGTTTATTGGAAGGGACCTACGAGCAGTACTTC.